This is a list of T cell receptor beta chains from one sample in a study of T cell repertoires in cytomegalovirus infection. TCRdb reprocessed the reads via MiXCR and lists one record per CDR3 protein. The sample records about 740,000 distinct CDR3 sequences, roughly a third being singletons. The specimen sequenced was PBMCs. The origin of the receptors is a human donor in good health (CMV status not recorded). Some clones in this sample may be carry-over from other donors' samples. Each CDR3 is given with its conserved first and last residue. Fields, in order: CDR3 length, clone size, D gene, J gene, V gene, CDR3 protein, CDR3 DNA. The D gene is left open where the match is weak. Size values are once, few and many counts, or a class for expanded clones, and some rows have none.

>13|few|NA|TRBJ1-1|TRBV5-5
CASSLAGLAEAFF
TGTGCCAGCAGCTTGGCCGGGCTCGCTGAAGCTTTCTTT
>16|many|TRBD2|TRBJ2-2|TRBV28
CASITSGRSYTGELFF
TGTGCCAGCATTACTAGCGGGAGGTCGTACACCGGGGAGCTGTTTTTT
>19|few|TRBD1|TRBJ1-4|TRBV7-8
CASSLRQGPRVGPNEKLFF
TGTGCCAGCAGCCTTAGACAGGGGCCAAGAGTCGGCCCTAATGAAAAACTGTTTTTT
>14|once|NA|TRBJ1-5|TRBV24-1
CATSGGYSNQPQHF
TGTGCCACCAGTGGGGGATATAGCAATCAGCCCCAGCATTTT
>15|NA|TRBD1|TRBJ1-3|TRBV12-3/TRBV12-4
CASRDRDLSGNTIYF
TGTGCCAGCAGGGACAGGGACCTCTCTGGAAACACCATATATTTT
>15|NA|NA|TRBJ2-1|TRBV2
CASSEVGGPGHEQFF
TGTGCCAGCAGTGAAGTGGGGGGGCCTGGCCATGAGCAGTTCTTC
>15|NA|TRBD2|TRBJ2-7|TRBV11-3
CASSQNAGGREEQYF
TGTGCCAGCAGCCAGAATGCGGGGGGCCGGGAGGAGCAGTACTTC
>12|NA|NA|TRBJ2-7|TRBV20-1
CSARTLSYAHYF
TGCAGTGCTAGAACTCTCTCCTACGCGCATTACTTC
>15|few|TRBD2|TRBJ2-1|TRBV19
CASSPTSGIVNEQFF
TGTGCCAGTAGCCCCACTAGCGGGATAGTCAATGAGCAGTTCTTC
>13|once|TRBD1|TRBJ1-2|TRBV28
CASSFRDRAGYTF
TGTGCCAGCAGTTTTCGGGACAGGGCTGGCTACACCTTC
>11|NA|NA|TRBJ2-3|TRBV19
CASLGGRTQYF
TGTGCCAGTCTCGGGGGGCGTACGCAGTATTTT
>14|many|NA|TRBJ2-7|TRBV7-2
CASSLDRTRSEQYF
TGTGCCAGCAGCTTAGATAGGACAAGATCCGAGCAGTACTTC
>15|NA|TRBD2|TRBJ2-7|TRBV12-3/TRBV12-4
CASMARGLAGNEQYF
TGTGCCAGCATGGCTAGGGGACTAGCGGGGAATGAGCAGTACTTC
>10|NA|NA|TRBJ2-5|TRBV29-1
CSVVVETQYF
TGCAGCGTTGTTGTAGAGACCCAGTACTTC
>13|NA|NA|TRBJ1-4|TRBV6-1
CASEGVVGEKLFF
TGTGCCAGTGAAGGGGTTGTTGGTGAAAAACTGTTTTTT